This T cell receptor (beta chain) comes out of a study of OX40 agonist ivuxolimab in advanced cancers. Method: immunoSEQ multiplex PCR; TCRdb's copy keeps in-frame clones and lacks some. The table records 24,000 or so clones, about nine tenths of them present only once. The V gene lost 0 bases and the J gene lost 0 bases, with 16 bases spanning the gap. This CDR3 comprises 18 residues. The V gene's germline CDR1 is SGHTS and CDR2 YDEGEE. The sequence was obtained from an adult with an advanced solid tumor such as melanoma, head and neck, liver or kidney cancer. The chain joins TRBV5-8 to TRBJ1-5; weak D call: TRBD1 (6 bases). Source: CD4+ or CD8+ T cells sorted from blood, taken in a trial of the OX40 agonist ivuxolimab. CDR3 residues: CASSLAWQGPNSNQPQHF. Written as DNA, the CDR3 is TGTGCCAGCAGCTTGGCCTGGCAGGGGCCGAATAGCAATCAGCCCCAGCATTTT.